The 18 T cell receptor beta chains presented below share a single source sample, sequenced in a study of cytomegalovirus exposure and HLA in healthy donors (dated by TCRdb to about 2017). The library was made by the immunoSEQ multiplex PCR assay. For the multiplex PCR, a mixture combining 60 forward primers for TCR Vbeta segments and 13 reverse primers for TCR Jbeta segments was used. Held by TCRdb, this immuneACCESS table contains in-frame sequences only and omits some clones. Under half of the omission traces to an unresolved V gene where checked; the cause of the rest is unknown. This sample is represented by about 140,000 clones; roughly 80% of them were singletons. Approximately 3.4% of the sample lies in the top ten. Specimen: PBMCs. The receptors originated from a man aged 35 to 55 in good health and CMV-seronegative.

This chain connects TRBV29-1 to TRBJ1-2; 9 bases agree with TRBD1. There are 14 residues in the CDR3. Germline values: CDR1 SQVTM, CDR2 ANQGSEA. V lost 2 bases to trimming and J lost 8 bases; unmatched junction nucleotides: 9. CDR3 in amino acids: CSVESRDRDGGYTF. The CDR3 bases are TGCAGCGTTGAATCCAGGGACAGGGACGGGGGCTACACCTTC.

This clone was detected once. V gene TRBV9 combines with J gene TRBJ2-3; D unclear. From germline, CDR1 is SGDLS and CDR2 YYNGEE. The CDR3 length is 14 residues. The V end lost 0 bases, the J end lost 0 bases, and 5 bases lay between the germline ends. Here the CDR3 reads CASSVGASTDTQYF. CDR3 bases: TGTGCCAGCAGCGTAGGAGCTAGCACAGATACGCAGTATTTT.

This chain connects TRBV29-1 to TRBJ1-2; maybe TRBD1 (6 bases). There are 11 residues in the CDR3. Germline values: CDR1 SQVTM, CDR2 ANQGSEA. V shed 1 base and J shed 14 bases, with 14 bases lying between them. The CDR3 DNA is TGCAGCGTTGAAGGGTGGACAGATATTACCTTC. This encodes CSVEGWTDITF.

In its sample, this clone was seen once. V and J are TRBV28 and TRBJ2-7; D is possibly TRBD1 (6 bases). Germline loops: CDR1 MDHEN, CDR2 SYDVKM. CDR3 length: 15 residues. V was pared by 3 bases and J by 2 bases, with 14 bases between. The CDR3: CASSLRTDRAYEQYF. CDR3 sequence (DNA): TGTGCCAGCAGTTTGAGAACGGACAGAGCCTACGAGCAGTACTTC.

The chain recombines TRBV5-6 with TRBJ1-2, with TRBD1 matching over 9 bases. Germline-derived CDR1 and CDR2 are SGHDT and YYEEEE. This CDR3 has 16 amino acids. The junction had 7 bases not matched to a gene; V was cut back by 0 bases and J by 4 bases. Here the CDR3 reads CASSLGRRTGAYGYTF. CDR3 bases: TGTGCCAGCAGCTTGGGCCGGAGGACAGGGGCCTATGGCTACACCTTC.

J is TRBJ1-2 and V is TRBV6-5, with 8 bases fitting TRBD1. The germline V gene has CDR1 MNHEY and CDR2 SVGAGI. J lost 3 bases, V lost 6 bases, and 6 bases had no gene match. The CDR3 covers 14 residues. The CDR3 DNA is TGTGCCAGCAGCCTGGACAGGGATTACTATGGCTACACCTTC. Amino acid sequence: CASSLDRDYYGYTF.

This chain uses TRBV18 with TRBJ2-5; 8 nucleotides align to TRBD2. The CDR3 is 13 residues long. V was pared by 2 bases and J by 4 bases, with 0 bases of the junction left unmatched. The germline CDR1 and CDR2 sequences are KGHSH and LQKENI. DNA for the CDR3: TGTGCCAGCTCACCAGCGGGGGGAGAGACCCAGTACTTC. Translation gives CASSPAGGETQYF.

The rearrangement joins TRBV30 to TRBJ2-1; a possible D gene is TRBD2 (6 bases). The CDR3 extends over 13 amino acids. The germline V gene encodes CDR1 GTSNPN and CDR2 SVGIG (reference sequence). Trimming removed 5 bases from V and 5 bases from J, with 13 bases in between. This CDR3 reads CAWGLSTDNEQFF. CDR3 coding DNA: TGTGCCTGGGGACTATCGACGGACAATGAGCAGTTCTTC.

The V gene is TRBV11-2, the J gene TRBJ2-7, with TRBD1 matching 8 bases. Germline lookup yields CDR1 SGHAT and CDR2 FQNNGV. V gave up 0 bases and J gave up 7 bases; unmatched junction bases: 11. CDR3 length: 16 amino acids. The CDR3 spells CASSLDLAGQAREQYF. Written as DNA, the CDR3 is TGTGCCAGCAGCTTAGATCTCGCGGGACAGGCGAGGGAGCAGTACTTC.

This clone was seen more than once but under ten times. The gene calls are TRBV10-3 and TRBJ2-3, with TRBD2 matching over 13 bases. CDR1 and CDR2 from the germline V gene are ENHRY and SYGVKD. The CDR3 is made up of 18 amino acids. J was trimmed by 6 bases and V by 6 bases; bases with no gene match: 15. CDR3 nucleotides: TGTGCCATCAGGAAGACTAGCGGGGGGCCTCAACAAAGGGATACGCAGTATTTT. Its protein product is CAIRKTSGGPQQRDTQYF.

V is TRBV19 and J is TRBJ1-1; no firm D call. CDR3 length: 13 amino acids. V was cut by 6 bases and J by 4 bases, with 12 bases left in between. CDR1 and CDR2 from the germline V gene are LNHDA and SQIVND (reference sequence). The CDR3 reads CASRLTSGTEAFF. CDR3 DNA sequence: TGTGCCAGTAGGCTCACCAGCGGCACTGAAGCTTTCTTT.

The chain carries TRBV27 and TRBJ1-5; D is uncertain. Trimming removed 6 bases at V and 9 bases at J, with 15 bases between. Germline V gene data show CDR1 as MNHEY and CDR2 as SMNVEV (reference sequence). This CDR3 has 13 amino acids. The CDR3 sequence is CASSWGEMGPQHF. DNA of the CDR3: TGTGCCAGCAGCTGGGGAGAAATGGGGCCCCAGCATTTT.

This clone was detected only once. The rearrangement links TRBV2 to TRBJ2-1; 10 bases map to TRBD2. CDR1 and CDR2 from the germline V gene are SNHLY and FYNNEI. V dropped 5 bases and J dropped 3; count of bases not matched to a gene: 4. CDR3 size: 15 residues. CDR3 in DNA: TGTGCCAGCAGTAAGACTAGCGGGTACTACAATGAGCAGTTCTTC. Residues: CASSKTSGYYNEQFF.

This rearrangement joins TRBV19 to TRBJ1-4, with TRBD1 identical over 9 bases. CDR1 is LNHDA and CDR2 is SQIVND in the germline V gene (reference sequence). The CDR3 covers 14 residues. V was clipped by 4 bases and J by 6 bases; unmatched bases: 3. CDR3 bases: TGTGCCAGTAGTAGGGACAGGGATCATGAAAAACTGTTTTTT. Its protein product is CASSRDRDHEKLFF.

This rearrangement joins TRBV7-3 to TRBJ2-7; 8 bases match TRBD2. Germline CDR1 and CDR2: SGHTA and FQGTGA. The CDR3 covers 14 residues. With V trimmed by 4 bases and J by 7 bases, 9 bases remained unmatched. The CDR3 DNA is TGTGCCAGCAGCTCGACGGGGGGGCTGAGGGAGCAGTACTTC. It specifies CASSSTGGLREQYF.

This chain connects TRBV6-5 to TRBJ2-1; maybe TRBD2 (6 bases). Germline lookup yields CDR1 MNHEY and CDR2 SVGAGI. Trimming removed 0 bases from V and 4 bases from J, with 10 bases in between. The CDR3 is 15 amino acids. CDR3 DNA: TGTGCCAGCAGTTACTCGAATCGGGGGTACAATGAGCAGTTCTTC. Protein: CASSYSNRGYNEQFF.

J is TRBJ2-6 and V is TRBV29-1; possible D gene TRBD1, 5 bases. Per germline, CDR1 SQVTM and CDR2 ANQGSEA. With 4 bases removed from V and 4 bases from J, the gap between germline ends came to 11 bases. This CDR3 is built from 14 residues. DNA for the CDR3: TGCAGCGTTGTAGCAGGGTTCGGGGCCAACGTCCTGACTTTC. Translating it yields CSVVAGFGANVLTF. Drawing the rest from reference TRBV29-1 and TRBJ2-6, the complete variable domain is SAVISQKPSRDICQRGTSLTIQCQVDSQVTMMFWYRQQPGQSLTLIATANQGSEATYESGFVIDKFPISRPNLTFSTLTVSNMSPEDSSIYLCSVVAGFGANVLTFGAGSRLTVL.

This chain connects TRBV7-8 to TRBJ1-2, with D hard to call. V gave up 5 bases and J gave up 3 bases, with 13 bases separating them. This CDR3 is built from 14 residues. Germline V lookup: CDR1 SGHVS, CDR2 FQNEAQ. CDR3: CASSLSGKDYGYTF. DNA for the CDR3: TGTGCCAGCAGCCTCTCGGGGAAGGACTATGGCTACACCTTC.